A single sample gave rise to the 9 T cell receptor beta chains below, sequenced in a study of OX40 agonist ivuxolimab in advanced cancers. Sequencing was performed with immunoSEQ multiplex PCR; in TCRdb, only in-frame clones are kept and a portion is missing. The sample comprises 80,000 to 100,000 clones, roughly 94% of which are singletons, and over 2.5% rests with the top ten. The specimen comprised CD4+ or CD8+ T cells sorted from blood, sampled in a trial of the OX40 agonist ivuxolimab. These receptors came from an adult with an advanced solid tumor such as melanoma, head and neck, liver or kidney cancer.

The chain uses TRBV15 and TRBJ1-5; perhaps TRBD1 as D (5 bases). This CDR3 is built from 15 residues. V was cut by 1 base and J by 1 base, with 8 bases left in between. Germline CDR1 and CDR2: LNHNV and YYDKDF (reference sequence). The CDR3 DNA sequence: TGTGCCACCAGCAGAGTCGGGGGAAGCAATCAGCCCCAGCATTTT. Translation: CATSRVGGSNQPQHF.

V and J are TRBV27 and TRBJ2-7; unclear D gene. The germline CDR1 and CDR2 sequences are MNHEY and SMNVEV (reference sequence). V was pared by 7 bases and J by 3 bases, with 19 bases between. The CDR3 has 15 amino acids. The CDR3 sequence: CASNTPTGLDYEQYF. CDR3 nucleotides: TGTGCCAGCAATACTCCGACTGGGTTGGACTACGAGCAGTACTTC.

This chain links TRBV6-5 with TRBJ2-3; 7 bases map to TRBD1. CDR1 is MNHEY, CDR2 SVGAGI, per germline. V dropped 5 bases and J dropped 2; count of bases not matched to a gene: 7. The CDR3 is 15 residues long. CDR3 protein: CASSPRQGPTDTQYF. As DNA, the CDR3 is TGTGCCAGCAGTCCCCGACAGGGACCCACAGATACGCAGTATTTT.

V usage is TRBV6-5 and J usage is TRBJ1-5; tentatively, D is TRBD1 (5 bases). Germline CDR1 reads MNHEY; CDR2 reads SVGAGI. V was pared by 6 bases and J by 7 bases, with 13 bases between. The length of the CDR3 is 13 residues. The CDR3 bases are TGTGCCAGCAGCACCGGGGGGGGACAGCCCCAGCATTTT. Its translation: CASSTGGGQPQHF.

The rearrangement uses TRBV5-4 and TRBJ1-1, with D possibly TRBD1 on 5 matching bases. The V and J ends lost 6 bases and 6 bases respectively, with 18 bases between them. Germline V gene sequence: CDR1 SGHNT, CDR2 YYREEE (reference sequence). This CDR3 contains 14 residues. The CDR3 spells CASTPGGSWAEAFF. CDR3 nucleotide sequence: TGTGCCAGCACCCCCGGGGGGTCGTGGGCTGAAGCTTTCTTT.

This chain uses TRBV6-1 with TRBJ2-7, with 9 bases lining up with TRBD1. This CDR3 region has 14 residues. Germline lookup yields CDR1 MNHNS and CDR2 SASEGT. With V trimmed by 7 bases and J by 4 bases, 8 bases remained unmatched. The CDR3 DNA follows: TGTGCCAGCAACAGGGGGCCCGTCACGTACGAGCAGTACTTC. Its translation: CASNRGPVTYEQYF.

V and J are TRBV25-1 and TRBJ2-7; 7 bases match TRBD2. The length of the CDR3 is 10 residues. The junction had 0 bases not matched to a gene; V was cut back by 8 bases and J by 5 bases. Germline V CDR1 and CDR2: MGHDK, SYGVNS. This CDR3 reads CASGTNEQYF. The DNA for the CDR3 is TGTGCCAGCGGGACTAACGAGCAGTACTTC.

Remarks on this clone: This CDR3 is also generated by other DNA sequences in the sample. The V and J genes are TRBV29-1 and TRBJ2-7, with D perhaps matching TRBD1 (7 bases). Trimming stripped 3 bases from V and 7 bases from J, with 16 bases between. This CDR3 region has 13 residues. CDR1 and CDR2 (germline): SQVTM, ANQGSEA. The CDR3 sequence: CSVDGGQGGEQYF. The CDR3 DNA reads as TGCAGCGTTGATGGGGGGCAGGGGGGTGAGCAGTACTTC.

The gene calls are TRBV27 and TRBJ2-7; 7 bases match TRBD2. This CDR3 is 14 amino acids long. Looked up from germline, CDR1 is MNHEY and CDR2 is SMNVEV (reference sequence). The V gene end was trimmed by 2 bases and the J gene end by 2 bases; junction bases not matched to a gene: 3. The CDR3 coding sequence is TGTGCCAGCAGTTTAGCGGGGGAAGCCTACGAGCAGTACTTC. Its translation: CASSLAGEAYEQYF.